The 14 T cell receptor beta chains below come from one sample, sequenced in a study of blood T cell repertoires in COVID-19. This table comes from immunoSEQ multiplex PCR, and its TCRdb copy is limited to in-frame clones, with some not included. The sample has 210,000 or so clones; roughly 90% are singletons. Sequencing was carried out using peripheral blood. The receptors come from a woman aged 55-70 years with acute or convalescent COVID-19.

This chain joins TRBV5-1 and TRBJ1-4, with TRBD1 as a possible D gene (6 bases). The V and J ends lost 3 bases and 7 bases respectively, with 16 bases between them. The CDR3 runs to 15 residues. The germline CDR1 and CDR2 sequences are SGHRS and YFSETQ. CDR3: CASSSNSGEGEKLFF. The DNA for the CDR3 is TGCGCCAGCAGCTCAAATTCAGGGGAGGGTGAAAAACTGTTTTTT.

The chain links TRBV3-1 (or the pseudogene TRBV3-2) to TRBJ2-7; possible D gene TRBD2, 5 bases. Trimming took 1 base from V and 3 from J, leaving 7 bases between them. There are 13 residues in the CDR3. CDR1 is LGHDT, CDR2 YNNKEL, per germline (reference sequence). The CDR3 loop is CASSQAGGYEQYF. CDR3 bases: TGTGCCAGCAGCCAAGCCGGAGGCTACGAGCAGTACTTC.

The chain is built from TRBV5-1 and TRBJ2-3, with 8 bases lining up with TRBD2. This CDR3 is 15 amino acids long. CDR1 and CDR2 from the germline V gene are SGHRS and YFSETQ. V shed 4 bases, J shed 3 bases, and the junction held 7 bases outside the gene matches. CDR3 residues: CASSIGGAVTDTQYF. The CDR3 coding sequence is TGCGCCAGCAGCATCGGGGGGGCCGTGACAGATACGCAGTATTTT.

The chain employs TRBV3-1 (or the pseudogene TRBV3-2) and TRBJ1-4, with D maybe TRBD1 (6 bases). The V gene's germline CDR1 is LGHDT and CDR2 YNNKEL (reference sequence). Trimming left V 8 bases short and J 13 bases short, with 17 bases between. This CDR3 spans 12 amino acids. The CDR3 protein is CASGQLNIGLFF. The CDR3, as DNA: TGTGCCAGCGGACAGTTAAATATAGGACTGTTTTTT.

The chain combines TRBV9 with TRBJ2-5; D might be TRBD1 (7 bases). Trimming took 4 bases from V and 5 from J, leaving 21 bases between them. The germline gives CDR1 SGDLS, CDR2 YYNGEE. The CDR3 is 16 residues long. This CDR3 is CASSPNVGGGQETQYF. The CDR3 nucleotides read TGTGCCAGCAGCCCTAATGTTGGAGGGGGACAGGAGACCCAGTACTTC.

J is TRBJ2-5 and V is TRBV30, with D perhaps matching TRBD2 (5 bases). Germline V lookup: CDR1 GTSNPN, CDR2 SVGIG (reference sequence). This CDR3 has 12 residues. The V gene lost 3 bases and the J gene lost 5 bases, with 10 bases spanning the gap. The CDR3: CAWRGLVETQYF. CDR3 DNA: TGTGCCTGGAGAGGACTCGTCGAGACCCAGTACTTC.

The rearrangement links TRBV30 to TRBJ1-5, with TRBD1 as a possible D gene (5 bases). The CDR3 is 13 residues long. V was cut by 5 bases and J by 3 bases, with 11 bases left in between. Per the germline V gene, CDR1 is GTSNPN and CDR2 is SVGIG (reference sequence). The CDR3 bases are TGTGCCTGGTCGGCCAGGGACAATCAGCCCCAGCATTTT. This translates into CAWSARDNQPQHF.

The sample holds one count of this clone. V gene TRBV7-9 combines with J gene TRBJ2-2; tentative D call: TRBD2 (7 bases). V gave up 8 bases and J gave up 7 bases, with 23 bases separating them. Germline assignment: CDR1 SEHNR and CDR2 FQNEAQ (reference sequence). CDR3 length: 16 amino acids. The CDR3 is CASESREALRGGELFF. CDR3 bases: TGTGCCAGCGAATCTCGGGAGGCCCTCAGGGGCGGGGAGCTGTTTTTT.

This clone has only a few counts. CDR3: CASGLSGGYEQYF. As DNA, the CDR3 is TGTGCTAGTGGTTTGTCCGGGGGCTACGAGCAGTACTTC. The rearrangement links TRBV12-5 to TRBJ2-7, with D possibly matching TRBD2 (6 bases). The CDR3 runs to 13 residues. Germline CDR1 LGHNT, CDR2 FRNRAP. V lost 2 bases, J lost 3 bases, and 8 bases lay in between. Drawing the rest from reference TRBV12-5 and TRBJ2-7, the complete variable domain is DARVTQTPRHKVTEMGQEVTMRCQPILGHNTVFWYRQTMMQGLELLAYFRNRAPLDDSGMPKDRFSAEMPDATLATLKIQPSEPRDSAVYFCASGLSGGYEQYFGPGTRLTVT.

The gene calls are TRBV24-1 and TRBJ2-2; tentative D call: TRBD2 (6 bases). CDR3 length: 16 residues. Trimming removed 0 bases from V and 4 bases from J, with 11 bases in between. The V gene's germline CDR1 is KGHDR and CDR2 SFDVKD. This CDR3 reads CATSDLRREGTGELFF. As DNA, the CDR3 is TGTGCCACCAGTGATTTGAGGCGGGAAGGCACCGGGGAGCTGTTTTTT.

This chain links TRBV7-2 with TRBJ2-1; D is undetermined. The germline CDR1 and CDR2 sequences are SGHTA and FQGNSA. The CDR3 contains 13 residues. V was pared by 2 bases and J by 5 bases, with 7 bases between. The CDR3 DNA is TGTGCCAGCAGCTTATTCCCCGACAATGAGCAGTTCTTC. Its translation is CASSLFPDNEQFF.

J is TRBJ1-2 and V is TRBV28, with TRBD1 as a possible D gene (6 bases). The CDR3 is 13 amino acids. Trimming stripped 6 bases from V and 7 bases from J, with 15 bases between. Germline assignment: CDR1 MDHEN and CDR2 SYDVKM. For the CDR3, the DNA is TGTGCCAGCAGATACGGGACAACAAGTGGCTACACCTTC. It is translated as CASRYGTTSGYTF.

The chain couples TRBV27 to TRBJ2-1; TRBD1 agrees at 11 bases. The length of the CDR3 is 15 residues. Germline trimming cut 5 bases from V and 12 bases from J; bases unmatched to any gene: 12. Looked up from germline, CDR1 is MNHEY and CDR2 is SMNVEV (reference sequence). For the CDR3, the DNA is TGTGCCAGCAGTGAGGACAGGGGGCGAGGGGTTGTGCAGTTCTTC. Translated, it gives CASSEDRGRGVVQFF.

V is TRBV27 and J is TRBJ2-7; 8 nucleotides agree with TRBD1. The CDR3 runs 15 residues. Germline CDR1 and CDR2: MNHEY and SMNVEV (reference sequence). V lost 6 bases, J lost 2 bases, and 9 bases stayed unmatched. As DNA, the CDR3 is TGTGCCAGCAGAGCCCCCGGGACAGGAACCTACGAGCAGTACTTC. It translates to CASRAPGTGTYEQYF.